Presented here are 23 T cell receptor beta chains from one specimen sequenced in a study of stem cell transplantation in POMP-related autoinflammatory disease. TCRdb's copy holds only in-frame clones and misses some; the assay was immunoSEQ multiplex PCR. The sample has some 65,000 clones; approximately 91% are singletons. The source was CD4+ T cells from PBMCs, collected after stem cell transplantation. The receptors stem from a human patient with POMP-related autoinflammation and immune dysregulation (PRAID). Some T cells here may be from the graft donor.

The genes are TRBV5-1 and TRBJ2-4, with 14 nucleotides matching TRBD2. V lost 4 bases and J lost 3; bases outside the gene matches: 6. Germline V gene sequence: CDR1 SGHRS, CDR2 YFSETQ. This CDR3 has 17 amino acids. The CDR3 nucleotides read TGCGCCAGCAGCCCGGGACTAGCGGGGGACCGCAAAAACATTCAGTACTTC. Protein product: CASSPGLAGDRKNIQYF. The full variable domain, completed using reference TRBV5-1 and TRBJ2-4, is KAGVTQTPRYLIKTRGQQVTLSCSPISGHRSVSWYQQTPGQGLQFLFEYFSETQRNKGNFPGRFSGRQFSNSRSEMNVSTLELGDSALYLCASSPGLAGDRKNIQYFGAGTRLSVL.

The chain uses TRBV28 and TRBJ2-5, with TRBD1 matching over 8 bases. V dropped 5 bases and J dropped 5; count of bases not matched to a gene: 10. The CDR3 spans 15 residues. Germline V lookup: CDR1 MDHEN, CDR2 SYDVKM. The CDR3: CASSPVGQGGETQYF. Here the CDR3 DNA reads TGTGCCAGCAGTCCCGTCGGACAGGGTGGCGAGACCCAGTACTTC.

V gene TRBV19 combines with J gene TRBJ2-5, with 7 bases identical to TRBD1. This CDR3 contains 15 residues. Trimming cost V 7 bases and J 4 bases; bases outside gene matches: 12. Germline-derived CDR1 and CDR2 are LNHDA and SQIVND (reference sequence). The CDR3 reads CASKDRQGAPETQYF. The CDR3, as DNA: TGTGCCAGTAAGGACCGACAGGGCGCCCCAGAGACCCAGTACTTC. Combining the CDR3 with reference TRBV19 and TRBJ2-5 gives the whole variable domain DGGITQSPKYLFRKEGQNVTLSCEQNLNHDAMYWYRQDPGQGLRLIYYSQIVNDFQKGDIAEGYSVSREKKESFPLTVTSAQKNPTAFYLCASKDRQGAPETQYFGPGTRLLVL.

The chain carries TRBV6-1 and TRBJ2-2; D remains unclear. The CDR3 has 13 amino acids. The ends were cut back, 3 bases at V and 7 bases at J, with 9 bases in the middle. Germline V lookup: CDR1 MNHNS, CDR2 SASEGT. The CDR3: CASSEGWDGELFF. As DNA, the CDR3 is TGTGCCAGCAGTGAGGGGTGGGACGGGGAGCTGTTTTTT.

Regarding this clone: The sample holds other DNA sequences that translate to the same CDR3. This rearrangement joins TRBV18 to TRBJ2-3, with D perhaps assigned TRBD1 or TRBD2 (5 bases each). The length of the CDR3 is 14 residues. V was pared by 0 bases and J by 2 bases, with 6 bases between. The germline V gene has CDR1 KGHSH and CDR2 LQKENI. The CDR3 region is CASSPPGTTDTQYF. CDR3 nucleotide sequence: TGTGCCAGCTCACCACCCGGGACCACAGATACGCAGTATTTT.

The chain joins TRBV6-1 to TRBJ2-4, with D perhaps TRBD1 (5 bases). Germline V gene lookup returns CDR1 MNHNS and CDR2 SASEGT. This CDR3 is built from 15 residues. The germline V and J ends were trimmed by 0 bases and 0 bases, with 6 bases remaining between them. The CDR3 sequence is CASSEAGAAKNIQYF. DNA of the CDR3: TGTGCCAGCAGTGAAGCTGGGGCAGCCAAAAACATTCAGTACTTC.

V is TRBV7-9 and J is TRBJ2-7; TRBD1 agrees at 8 bases. The CDR3 is made up of 17 amino acids. V lost 2 bases, J lost 1 base, and 10 bases stayed unmatched. Looked up from germline, CDR1 is SEHNR and CDR2 is FQNEAQ (reference sequence). The CDR3 sequence is CASSLPGTGSKSYEQYV. For the CDR3, the DNA is TGTGCCAGCAGCTTACCCGGGACAGGCTCAAAATCCTACGAGCAGTACGTC.

The rearrangement links TRBV19 to TRBJ2-3, with 9 bases aligning to TRBD2. With 1 base clipped from V and 0 bases from J, the junction kept 17 bases outside the gene matches. The V gene's germline CDR1 is LNHDA and CDR2 SQIVND (reference sequence). The CDR3 is made up of 21 amino acids. In DNA form, the CDR3 reads TGTGCCAGTAGTATAGGTGGTAGCGGGGGCCCTTTGACCTCTAGCACAGATACGCAGTATTTT. Translated: CASSIGGSGGPLTSSTDTQYF.

The rearrangement uses TRBV15 and TRBJ2-7; D may be TRBD2 (5 bases). This CDR3 is built from 13 residues. The V gene lost 0 bases and the J gene lost 7 bases, with 10 bases spanning the gap. Germline V lookup: CDR1 LNHNV, CDR2 YYDKDF (reference sequence). The CDR3 loop reads CATSRDHRGEQYV. The CDR3 bases are TGTGCCACCAGCAGAGACCACCGCGGGGAGCAGTACGTC.

The gene calls are TRBV2 and TRBJ2-1, with 7 nucleotides matching TRBD1. Trimming removed 7 bases from V and 0 bases from J; junction bases left unmatched: 3. CDR3 length: 14 amino acids. CDR1 SNHLY and CDR2 FYNNEI come from the germline V gene. The CDR3 protein is CASIWTGSYNEQFF. The CDR3 DNA sequence: TGTGCCAGCATATGGACAGGCTCCTACAATGAGCAGTTCTTC.

V usage is TRBV24-1 and J usage is TRBJ2-3, with D possibly being TRBD2 (6 bases). V was clipped by 3 bases and J by 6 bases, with 12 bases between them. Germline V gene data show CDR1 as KGHDR and CDR2 as SFDVKD. The CDR3 length is 14 residues. CDR3 in amino acids: CATSDAGRGDTQYF. The CDR3 coding sequence is TGTGCCACCAGTGATGCGGGGCGAGGGGATACGCAGTATTTT.

The chain couples TRBV19 to TRBJ2-2; 8 bases map to TRBD1. Germline CDR1 and CDR2: LNHDA and SQIVND (reference sequence). V was clipped by 3 bases and J by 2 bases; unmatched bases: 5. The CDR3 totals 16 residues. The CDR3 is CASSMKGQVNTGELFF. The CDR3 bases are TGTGCCAGTAGTATGAAGGGACAGGTAAACACCGGGGAGCTGTTTTTT.

V and J are TRBV18 and TRBJ2-2; weak D call: TRBD1 (6 bases). V was trimmed by 4 bases and J by 0 bases, leaving 9 bases between them. CDR1 and CDR2 (germline): KGHSH, LQKENI. This CDR3 spans 15 amino acids. CDR3 coding DNA: TGTGCCAGCTCACGCGGACAGTCGAACACCGGGGAGCTGTTTTTT. It specifies CASSRGQSNTGELFF.

This chain uses TRBV5-4 with TRBJ2-2, with 13 bases identical to TRBD2. Germline V gene lookup returns CDR1 SGHNT and CDR2 YYREEE (reference sequence). The V gene end was trimmed by 4 bases and the J gene end by 7 bases; junction bases not matched to a gene: 16. The CDR3 is 19 residues long. The CDR3, as DNA: TGTGCCAGCAGCAAAATGAGGACTAGCGGGGGAGATGGGATCGGGGAGCTGTTTTTT. As protein: CASSKMRTSGGDGIGELFF.

The chain joins TRBV7-9 to TRBJ2-5; possible D gene TRBD1, 5 bases. The ends were cut back, 3 bases at V and 3 bases at J, with 11 bases in the middle. This CDR3 region has 14 residues. The germline CDR1 and CDR2 sequences are SEHNR and FQNEAQ (reference sequence). CDR3 sequence (DNA): TGTGCCAGCAGCTTTTGGGCAGGGAAAGAGACCCAGTACTTC. Protein product: CASSFWAGKETQYF.

The rearrangement links TRBV14 to TRBJ2-3; the match to TRBD1 covers 7 bases. The V gene's germline CDR1 is SGHDN and CDR2 FVKESK. V trimming: 0 bases; J trimming: 0 bases; junction bases outside the gene matches: 9. The CDR3 is made up of 18 amino acids. The CDR3: CASSQEHLDRSSTDTQYF. DNA for the CDR3: TGTGCCAGCAGCCAAGAACACCTGGACAGGAGTAGCACAGATACGCAGTATTTT.

The rearrangement links TRBV2 to TRBJ2-6; D call uncertain. Between the trimmed V and J ends, which lost 2 bases and 0 bases, there was a span of 11 bases. The germline V gene has CDR1 SNHLY and CDR2 FYNNEI. This CDR3 comprises 17 residues. This CDR3 reads CASSELGIRSGANVLTF. The DNA of the CDR3 is TGTGCCAGCAGTGAATTGGGGATCCGCTCTGGGGCCAACGTCCTGACTTTC.

This clone showed up just once. The chain has TRBV19 and TRBJ2-1; 7 bases are a match to TRBD1. The CDR3 consists of 12 residues. Germline V gene lookup returns CDR1 LNHDA and CDR2 SQIVND (reference sequence). The ends lost 6 bases at V and 9 bases at J; junction bases unmatched: 5. In nucleotides, the CDR3 is TGTGCCAGTAGGCGACAGGGTAGTGAGCAGTTCTTC. This sequence encodes CASRRQGSEQFF. Complete variable domain (other parts from reference TRBV19 and TRBJ2-1): DGGITQSPKYLFRKEGQNVTLSCEQNLNHDAMYWYRQDPGQGLRLIYYSQIVNDFQKGDIAEGYSVSREKKESFPLTVTSAQKNPTAFYLCASRRQGSEQFFGPGTRLTVL.

The V and J genes are TRBV24-1 and TRBJ2-1; 7 positions agree with TRBD1. The CDR3 loop spans 13 amino acids. Germline V gene data show CDR1 as KGHDR and CDR2 as SFDVKD. V dropped 10 bases and J dropped 3; count of bases not matched to a gene: 5. The CDR3 nucleotides are TGTGCCACAGGAGGACAGGTCTACAATGAGCAGTTCTTC. Its protein product is CATGGQVYNEQFF.

This chain connects TRBV6-1 to TRBJ2-3; TRBD2 might be the D (6 bases). The V gene's germline CDR1 is MNHNS and CDR2 SASEGT. V was cut by 6 bases and J by 4 bases, with 17 bases left in between. The CDR3 runs 15 residues. CDR3 DNA sequence: TGTGCCAGCAGCCTTACCGGGACTGATTCAGATACGCAGTATTTT. It encodes CASSLTGTDSDTQYF.

The chain is built from TRBV6-5 and TRBJ2-1; 11 positions match TRBD1. The V segment lost 2 bases and the J segment 10 bases; nucleotides outside the gene matches: 10. Per germline, CDR1 MNHEY and CDR2 SVGAGI. The CDR3 extends over 16 amino acids. This chain's CDR3 is CASSYPTGTGGREQFF. In nucleotides, the CDR3 is TGTGCCAGCAGTTACCCTACCGGGACAGGGGGTAGGGAGCAGTTCTTC.

The chain has TRBV6-5 and TRBJ1-2, with D hard to call. Per germline, CDR1 MNHEY and CDR2 SVGAGI. This CDR3 is 13 amino acids long. Trimming shortened V by 6 bases and J by 4 bases, and 12 bases separated the two germline ends. The CDR3 protein is CASRVTSTYGYTF. In DNA, the CDR3 is TGTGCCAGCAGGGTTACATCGACCTATGGCTACACCTTC.

The CDR3 DNA sequence: TGTGCCAGCAGTTACTCGCTGTTTATTCAAGAGACCCAGTACTTC. Its translation is CASSYSLFIQETQYF. J is TRBJ2-5 and V is TRBV6-2 or TRBV6-3; D uncertain. Between the trimmed V and J ends, which lost 0 bases and 2 bases, there was a span of 10 bases. Looked up from germline, CDR1 is MNHEY and CDR2 is SVGEGT. This CDR3 contains 15 residues.